This T cell receptor beta chain is from a study of control samples from healthy donors and cancer patients. Profiling relied on immunoSEQ multiplex PCR, and the TCRdb table lists in-frame clones only, not all of them. The sample holds 70,000 to 85,000 clones, 84% seen once. The receptor was isolated from a man in his fifties or sixties with head and neck cancer. The sample taken for sequencing was PBMCs.

The CDR3 loop reads CASSGGQGAHDYGYTF. Here the CDR3 DNA reads TGTGCCAGCAGCGGCGGACAGGGGGCGCACGACTATGGCTACACCTTC. The gene calls are TRBV5-4 and TRBJ1-2; TRBD1 agrees at 11 bases. Losses at the gene ends were 4 bases for V and 3 bases for J; bases not matched to a gene: 8. This CDR3 region has 16 residues. In germline, CDR1 is SGHNT, CDR2 YYREEE (reference sequence).